This is a list of T cell receptor beta chains from one sample in a study of blood T cell repertoires in COVID-19. The data were produced by immunoSEQ multiplex PCR, yet TCRdb's version contains in-frame clones alone and is incomplete. The data contain more than 90,000 clones, 91% of them singletons. Sequenced input: peripheral blood. These receptors were collected from a man aged 45-60 years with acute or convalescent COVID-19. Both conserved end residues are part of each CDR3. The order of the fields is CDR3 protein, CDR3 DNA, clone size, V gene, D gene, J gene. D genes are given only for firm matches. Size values are once, few and many counts, or a class for expanded clones, and some rows have none.

CASSSEALSRETQYF | TGTGCCAGCAGCTCGGAGGCCCTATCTCGGGAGACCCAGTACTTC | . | TRBV7-7 | . | TRBJ2-5
CASSLGDRGPGNTIYF | TGTGCCAGCAGCTTGGGGGACAGGGGGCCTGGAAACACCATATATTTT | . | TRBV5-6 | TRBD1 | TRBJ1-3
CASSPQPTSRGTF | TGCGCCAGCAGCCCACAACCCACTTCAAGGGGCACCTTC | . | TRBV5-1 | . | TRBJ1-2
CASNMEGGGANEKLFF | TGTGCCAGCAACATGGAGGGGGGGGGAGCTAATGAAAAACTGTTTTTT | . | TRBV2 | . | TRBJ1-4
CASSLVGGNYGYTF | TGTGCCAGCAGTTTAGTAGGGGGCAACTATGGCTACACCTTC | . | TRBV27 | TRBD1 | TRBJ1-2
CASSSRGGPLRWEQYF | TGTGCCAGCAGCTCCCGGGGGGGCCCACTTCGTTGGGAGCAGTACTTC | . | TRBV13 | TRBD2 | TRBJ2-7
CASSLPGQRYSPLHF | TGTGCCAGCAGCTTACCGGGACAGAGATATTCACCCCTCCACTTT | . | TRBV5-6 | TRBD1 | TRBJ1-6
CASSLGAYEQYF | TGTGCCAGCAGCTTAGGGGCTTACGAGCAGTACTTC | . | TRBV11-1 | . | TRBJ2-7
CASSLRWSTGGSGANVLTF | TGTGCCAGCAGTTTAAGGTGGTCGACAGGGGGCTCTGGGGCCAACGTCCTGACTTTC | . | TRBV27 | TRBD1 | TRBJ2-6
CASSSDSSYEQYF | TGTGCCAGCAGTTCGGACAGCTCCTACGAGCAGTACTTC | . | TRBV12-3/TRBV12-4 | . | TRBJ2-7
CASSLTGDYEQYF | TGTGCCAGCAGCCTGACGGGAGATTACGAGCAGTACTTC | . | TRBV5-6 | . | TRBJ2-7
CASSPSGRLEKLFF | TGTGCCAGCTCACCGTCAGGGCGTTTGGAAAAACTGTTTTTT | . | TRBV18 | . | TRBJ1-4
CASSPPRGLPGGYTF | TGTGCCAGCAGCCCCCCACGGGGACTTCCTGGGGGCTACACCTTC | . | TRBV14 | . | TRBJ1-2
CASSPGSLGFEQYF | TGTGCCAGCAGCCCGGGATCTCTAGGGTTCGAGCAGTACTTC | once | TRBV2 | . | TRBJ2-7
CASSLAVGGTEAFF | TGCGCCAGCAGCTTGGCCGTCGGGGGTACTGAAGCTTTCTTT | once | TRBV5-1 | . | TRBJ1-1
CASSSSGGAYNEQFF | TGTGCCAGCAGTTCTAGCGGGGGGGCGTACAATGAGCAGTTCTTC | . | TRBV6-2/TRBV6-3 | TRBD2 | TRBJ2-1
CASSLVGGGPTDTQYF | TGTGCCAGCAGCTTGGTTGGCGGGGGGCCCACAGATACGCAGTATTTT | . | TRBV5-4 | TRBD2 | TRBJ2-3
CASSSRGFANTGELFF | TGTGCCAGCAGCTCGCGGGGGTTTGCGAACACCGGGGAGCTGTTTTTT | . | TRBV7-3 | TRBD2 | TRBJ2-2
CASSGTAASEKLFF | TGTGCCAGTAGCGGGACAGCCGCTAGTGAAAAACTGTTTTTT | . | TRBV19 | TRBD1 | TRBJ1-4
CASSLGQKNEKLFF | TGCGCCAGCAGCTTGGGACAGAAGAATGAAAAACTGTTTTTT | once | TRBV5-1 | . | TRBJ1-4
CASRPTGSRTEAFF | TGTGCCAGCAGACCTACAGGGTCGAGGACTGAAGCTTTCTTT | . | TRBV6-5 | . | TRBJ1-1
CASSQGGYQPQHF | TGCGCCAGCAGCCAAGGAGGCTATCAGCCCCAGCATTTT | few | TRBV4-1 | . | TRBJ1-5
CASSLARGGEKLFF | TGTGCCAGCAGCTTAGCTAGGGGTGGGGAAAAACTGTTTTTT | . | TRBV7-2 | . | TRBJ1-4
CASSPWGQGKNTQYF | TGCGCCAGCAGCCCCTGGGGACAGGGTAAGAATACGCAGTATTTT | . | TRBV5-1 | TRBD1 | TRBJ2-3
CASSLQGPLLSSTDTQYF | TGCGCCAGCAGCCTACAGGGGCCCTTGCTCTCTAGCACAGATACGCAGTATTTT | . | TRBV10-2 | TRBD1 | TRBJ2-3
CASSHEAKDRGLDGYTF | TGCGCCAGCAGCCATGAGGCTAAGGACAGGGGCTTGGATGGCTACACCTTC | few | TRBV4-1 | TRBD1 | TRBJ1-2
CASSWDSSRQETQYF | TGCGCCAGCAGCTGGGACAGTTCAAGGCAAGAGACCCAGTACTTC | . | TRBV5-1 | TRBD1 | TRBJ2-5
CASSMGTGRTEAFF | TGTGCCAGTAGTATGGGGACAGGGAGAACTGAAGCTTTCTTT | once | TRBV19 | TRBD1 | TRBJ1-1
CASSLRGGGTQPQHF | TGTGCCAGCAGCCTCCGAGGAGGGGGCACTCAGCCCCAGCATTTT | . | TRBV6-5 | TRBD1 | TRBJ1-5
CASSLQNSPLHF | TGCGCCAGCAGCTTGCAGAATTCACCCCTCCACTTT | . | TRBV5-1 | . | TRBJ1-6